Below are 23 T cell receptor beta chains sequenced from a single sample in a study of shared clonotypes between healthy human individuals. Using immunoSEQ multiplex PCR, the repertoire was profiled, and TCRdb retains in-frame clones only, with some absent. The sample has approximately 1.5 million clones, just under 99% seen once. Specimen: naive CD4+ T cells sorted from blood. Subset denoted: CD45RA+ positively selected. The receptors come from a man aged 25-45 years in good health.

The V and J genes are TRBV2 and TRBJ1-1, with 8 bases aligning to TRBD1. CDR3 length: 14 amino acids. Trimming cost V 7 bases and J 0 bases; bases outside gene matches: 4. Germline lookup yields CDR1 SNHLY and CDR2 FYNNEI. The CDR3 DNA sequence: TGTGCCAGCAACCCGACAGGGGTGAACACTGAAGCTTTCTTT. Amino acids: CASNPTGVNTEAFF.

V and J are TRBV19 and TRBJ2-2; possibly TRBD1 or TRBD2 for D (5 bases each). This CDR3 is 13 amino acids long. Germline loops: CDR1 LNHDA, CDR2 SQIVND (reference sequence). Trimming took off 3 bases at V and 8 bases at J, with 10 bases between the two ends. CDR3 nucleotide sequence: TGTGCCAGTAGTATCACGGGACCGGGGGAGCTGTTTTTT. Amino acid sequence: CASSITGPGELFF.

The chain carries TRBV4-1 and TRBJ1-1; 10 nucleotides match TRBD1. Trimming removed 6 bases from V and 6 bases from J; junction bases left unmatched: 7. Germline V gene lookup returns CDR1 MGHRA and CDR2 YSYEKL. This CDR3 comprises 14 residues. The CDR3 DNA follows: TGCGCCAGCAGAGGGGTGGGACAGGGGCCTGAAGCTTTCTTT. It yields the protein CASRGVGQGPEAFF.

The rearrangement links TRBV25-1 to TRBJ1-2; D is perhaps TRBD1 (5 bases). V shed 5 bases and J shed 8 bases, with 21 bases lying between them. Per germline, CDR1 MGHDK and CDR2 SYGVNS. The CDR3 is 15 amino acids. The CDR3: CASSRNGAFREGYTF. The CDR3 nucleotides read TGTGCCAGCAGTCGCAATGGGGCCTTTCGGGAGGGCTACACCTTC.

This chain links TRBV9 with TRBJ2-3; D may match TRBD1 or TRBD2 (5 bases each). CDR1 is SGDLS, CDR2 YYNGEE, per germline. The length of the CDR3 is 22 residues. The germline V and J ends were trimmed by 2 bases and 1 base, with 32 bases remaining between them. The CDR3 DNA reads TGTGCCAGCAGCGTTAGTATAGGGAAATCGGACGGGGCCCTCGATGGCACAGATACGCAGTATTTT. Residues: CASSVSIGKSDGALDGTDTQYF.

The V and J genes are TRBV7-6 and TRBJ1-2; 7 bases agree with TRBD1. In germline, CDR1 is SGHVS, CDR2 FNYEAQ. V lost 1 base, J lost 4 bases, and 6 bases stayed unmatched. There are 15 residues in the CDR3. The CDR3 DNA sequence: TGTGCCAGCAGCTTAGAGCCAGGGGGAAGCTATGGCTACACCTTC. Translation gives CASSLEPGGSYGYTF.

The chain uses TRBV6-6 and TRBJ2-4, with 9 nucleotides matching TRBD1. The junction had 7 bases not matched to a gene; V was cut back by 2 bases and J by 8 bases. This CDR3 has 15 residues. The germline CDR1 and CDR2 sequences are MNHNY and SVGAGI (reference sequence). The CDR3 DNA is TGTGCCAGCAGTTACCCCACAGGGGGCATGGACATTCAGTACTTC. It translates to CASSYPTGGMDIQYF.

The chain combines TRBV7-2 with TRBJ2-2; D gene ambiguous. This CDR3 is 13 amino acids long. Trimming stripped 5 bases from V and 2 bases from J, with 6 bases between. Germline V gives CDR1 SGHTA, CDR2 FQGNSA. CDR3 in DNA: TGTGCCAGCAGCGGCTCAAACACCGGGGAGCTGTTTTTT. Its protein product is CASSGSNTGELFF.

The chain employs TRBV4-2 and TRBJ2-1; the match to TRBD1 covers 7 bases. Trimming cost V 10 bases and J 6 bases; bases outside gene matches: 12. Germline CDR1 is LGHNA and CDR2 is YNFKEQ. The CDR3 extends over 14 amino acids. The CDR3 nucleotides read TGTGCCATCCGACAGGGCGGGCCCATCAATGAGCAGTTCTTC. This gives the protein CAIRQGGPINEQFF.

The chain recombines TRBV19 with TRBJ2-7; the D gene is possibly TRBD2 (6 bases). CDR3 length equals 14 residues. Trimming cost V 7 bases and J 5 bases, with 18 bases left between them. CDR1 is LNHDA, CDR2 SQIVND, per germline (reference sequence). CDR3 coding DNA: TGTGCCAGTACCCAGGGCGGGAACGGGGACGAGCAGTACTTC. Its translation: CASTQGGNGDEQYF. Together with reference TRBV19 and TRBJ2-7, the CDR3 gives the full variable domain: DGGITQSPKYLFRKEGQNVTLSCEQNLNHDAMYWYRQDPGQGLRLIYYSQIVNDFQKGDIAEGYSVSREKKESFPLTVTSAQKNPTAFYLCASTQGGNGDEQYFGPGTRLTVT.

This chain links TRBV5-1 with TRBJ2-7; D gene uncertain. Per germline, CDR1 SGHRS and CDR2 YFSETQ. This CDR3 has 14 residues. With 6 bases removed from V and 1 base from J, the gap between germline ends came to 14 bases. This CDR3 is CASNLGGQSYEQYF. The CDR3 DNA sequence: TGCGCCAGCAATTTAGGTGGCCAGTCCTACGAGCAGTACTTC. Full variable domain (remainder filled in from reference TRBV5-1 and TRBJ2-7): KAGVTQTPRYLIKTRGQQVTLSCSPISGHRSVSWYQQTPGQGLQFLFEYFSETQRNKGNFPGRFSGRQFSNSRSEMNVSTLELGDSALYLCASNLGGQSYEQYFGPGTRLTVT.

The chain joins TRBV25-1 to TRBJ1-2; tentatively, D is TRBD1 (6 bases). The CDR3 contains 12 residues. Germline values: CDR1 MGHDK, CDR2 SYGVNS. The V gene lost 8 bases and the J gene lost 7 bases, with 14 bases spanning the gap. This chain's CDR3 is CASVGQFGGYTF. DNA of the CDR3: TGTGCCAGCGTAGGACAGTTTGGTGGCTACACCTTC.

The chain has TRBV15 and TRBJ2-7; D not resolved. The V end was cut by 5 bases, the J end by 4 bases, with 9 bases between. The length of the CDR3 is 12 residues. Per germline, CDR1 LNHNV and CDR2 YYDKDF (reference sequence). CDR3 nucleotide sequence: TGTGCCACCAGCTCCCACCTATACGAGCAGTACTTC. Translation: CATSSHLYEQYF.

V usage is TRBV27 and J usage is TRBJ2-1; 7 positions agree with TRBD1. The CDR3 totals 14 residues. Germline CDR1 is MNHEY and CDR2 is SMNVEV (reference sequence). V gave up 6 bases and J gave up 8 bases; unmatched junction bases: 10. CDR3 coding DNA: TGTGCCAGCAGCGGACAGGCCCAAGGGGATGAGCAGTTCTTC. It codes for CASSGQAQGDEQFF.

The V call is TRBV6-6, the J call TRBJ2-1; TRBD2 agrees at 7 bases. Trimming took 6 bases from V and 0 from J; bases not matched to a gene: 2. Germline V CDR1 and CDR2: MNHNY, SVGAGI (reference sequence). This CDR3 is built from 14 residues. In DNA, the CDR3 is TGTGCCAGCAGATCGGGGGGCTCCTACAATGAGCAGTTCTTC. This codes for CASRSGGSYNEQFF.

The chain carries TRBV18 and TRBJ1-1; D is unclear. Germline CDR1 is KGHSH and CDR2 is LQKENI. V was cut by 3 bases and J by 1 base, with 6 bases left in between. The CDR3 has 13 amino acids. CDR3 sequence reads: CASSPKRNTEAFF. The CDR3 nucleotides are TGTGCCAGCTCACCCAAAAGGAACACTGAAGCTTTCTTT.

The CDR3 sequence is CASSMTSGTETQYF. The CDR3 DNA reads TGTGCCAGTAGTATGACTAGCGGGACTGAGACCCAGTACTTC. The chain has TRBV19 and TRBJ2-5; 11 bases are shared with TRBD2. The CDR3 runs to 14 residues. The germline CDR1 and CDR2 sequences are LNHDA and SQIVND (reference sequence). Trimming at V came to 3 bases and at J to 5 bases, leaving 2 bases not matched to a gene.

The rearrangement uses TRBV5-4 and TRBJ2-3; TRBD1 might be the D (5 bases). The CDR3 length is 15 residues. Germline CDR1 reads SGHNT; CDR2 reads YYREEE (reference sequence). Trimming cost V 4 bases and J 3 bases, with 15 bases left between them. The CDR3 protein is CASSTGLVSTDTQYF. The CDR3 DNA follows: TGTGCCAGCAGCACAGGTCTAGTTTCGACAGATACGCAGTATTTT.

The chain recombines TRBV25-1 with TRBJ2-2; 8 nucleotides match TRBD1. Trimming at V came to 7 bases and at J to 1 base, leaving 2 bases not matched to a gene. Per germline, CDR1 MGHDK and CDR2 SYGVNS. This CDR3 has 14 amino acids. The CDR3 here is CASTGQGNTGELFF. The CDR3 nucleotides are TGTGCCAGCACCGGACAGGGGAACACCGGGGAGCTGTTTTTT.

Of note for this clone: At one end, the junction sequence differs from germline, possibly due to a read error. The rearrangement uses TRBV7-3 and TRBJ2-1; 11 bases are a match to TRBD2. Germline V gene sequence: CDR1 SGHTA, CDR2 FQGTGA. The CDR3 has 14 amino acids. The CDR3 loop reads CASSLKGLADYRIF. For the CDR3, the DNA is TGTGCCAGCAGCTTAAAGGGACTAGCGGACTACAGGATCTTC. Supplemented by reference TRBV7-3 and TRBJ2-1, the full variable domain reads GAGVSQTPSNKVTEKGKYVELRCDPISGHTALYWYRQSLGQGPEFLIYFQGTGAADDSGLPNDRFFAVRPEGSVSTLKIQRTERGDSAVYLCASSLKGLADYRIFGPGTRLTVL.

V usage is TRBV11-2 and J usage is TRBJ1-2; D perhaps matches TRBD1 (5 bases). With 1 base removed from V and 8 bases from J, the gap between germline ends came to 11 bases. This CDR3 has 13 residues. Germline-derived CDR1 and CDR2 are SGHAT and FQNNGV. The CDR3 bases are TGTGCCAGCAGCTTAGTGAGGCACAGGGGCTACACCTTC. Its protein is CASSLVRHRGYTF.

CDR3 region: CASSSAGTGDGYTF. In DNA form, the CDR3 reads TGTGCCAGCAGCTCAGCCGGGACAGGGGACGGCTACACCTTC. The chain recombines TRBV7-9 with TRBJ1-2, with 10 positions matching TRBD1. V was clipped by 4 bases and J by 8 bases; unmatched bases: 7. Germline lookup yields CDR1 SEHNR and CDR2 FQNEAQ (reference sequence). The CDR3 loop spans 14 amino acids.

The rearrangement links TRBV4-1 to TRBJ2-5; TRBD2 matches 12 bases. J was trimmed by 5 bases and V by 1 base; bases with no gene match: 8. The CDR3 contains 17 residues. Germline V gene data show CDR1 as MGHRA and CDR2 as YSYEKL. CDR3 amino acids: CASSQGLAGGPDETQYF. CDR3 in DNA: TGCGCCAGCAGCCAAGGTCTAGCGGGAGGGCCGGACGAGACCCAGTACTTC.